The 14 T cell receptor beta chains reported below all come from one sample, sequenced in a study of blood T cell repertoires in COVID-19. Only in-frame clones appear in the TCRdb table, and some are missing; sequencing was by immunoSEQ multiplex PCR. The sample yields approximately 97,000 clones, over 75% seen once. Sequences were obtained from peripheral blood. These receptors all stem from a man between 60 and 70 years old with acute or convalescent COVID-19.

This clone showed up just once. The chain is built from TRBV5-1 and TRBJ1-2; TRBD1 aligns across 7 bases. The germline gives CDR1 SGHRS, CDR2 YFSETQ. CDR3 length: 14 residues. With 5 bases clipped from V and 2 bases from J, the junction kept 6 bases outside the gene matches. The CDR3 loop reads CASSSRGRNYGYTF. CDR3 nucleotides: TGCGCCAGCAGTTCTAGGGGGCGCAACTATGGCTACACCTTC.

The genes are TRBV6-5 and TRBJ2-2; 7 nucleotides match TRBD1. Trimming cost V 3 bases and J 2 bases; bases outside gene matches: 6. CDR3 length: 16 residues. Germline values: CDR1 MNHEY, CDR2 SVGAGI. CDR3 amino acids: CASSYRGQINTGELFF. The CDR3 coding sequence is TGTGCCAGCAGTTATAGGGGGCAGATTAACACCGGGGAGCTGTTTTTT.

CDR3 in amino acids: CASSSRSPNEKLFF. The CDR3 DNA reads TGTGCCAGCAGTTCACGGAGCCCTAATGAAAAACTGTTTTTT. This rearrangement joins TRBV27 to TRBJ1-4; D unclear. V was trimmed by 4 bases and J by 3 bases, leaving 9 bases between them. This CDR3 has 14 residues. Germline assignment: CDR1 MNHEY and CDR2 SMNVEV (reference sequence).

This clone was seen once. The chain links TRBV3-1 (or the pseudogene TRBV3-2) to TRBJ1-2, with a weak D call TRBD1 (5 bases). Germline CDR1 reads LGHDT; CDR2 reads YNNKEL (reference sequence). The CDR3 is made up of 16 amino acids. Trimming removed 0 bases from V and 4 bases from J, with 15 bases in between. CDR3 in amino acids: CASSQEGAPGGYGYTF. The CDR3 DNA follows: TGTGCCAGCAGCCAAGAAGGCGCTCCGGGGGGCTATGGCTACACCTTC.

V gene TRBV30 combines with J gene TRBJ1-5; D is uncertain. V was shortened by 2 bases and J by 2 bases, with 7 bases between the two germline ends. Germline V gene sequence: CDR1 GTSNPN, CDR2 SVGIG (reference sequence). The CDR3 is made up of 13 amino acids. The CDR3 here is CAWSFGGNQPQHF. The CDR3 nucleotides read TGTGCCTGGAGTTTCGGAGGCAATCAGCCCCAGCATTTT.

This chain links TRBV12-3 or TRBV12-4 with TRBJ1-3; no firm D call. CDR3 length equals 12 residues. V lost 7 bases and J 9 bases, leaving 13 bases between the germline ends. CDR3 sequence reads: CASTITSRTIYF. CDR3 in DNA: TGTGCCAGCACCATTACGAGCCGCACCATATATTTT.

The chain is built from TRBV2 and TRBJ2-7, with D possibly matching TRBD1 (6 bases). Per germline, CDR1 SNHLY and CDR2 FYNNEI. The V and J ends lost 8 bases and 3 bases respectively, with 17 bases between them. The CDR3 is made up of 14 amino acids. The CDR3 DNA reads as TGTGCCAGCGGTCAACAACAGGGTAACTACGAGCAGTACTTC. Protein sequence: CASGQQQGNYEQYF.

In this sample, this clone turned up a few times. The chain couples TRBV5-4 to TRBJ2-7; 10 bases agree with TRBD1. Per germline, CDR1 SGHNT and CDR2 YYREEE (reference sequence). V dropped 1 base and J dropped 2; count of bases not matched to a gene: 9. This CDR3 region has 17 residues. The chain's CDR3 is CASSLPRLGQGTYEQYF. The CDR3 DNA reads as TGTGCCAGCAGCTTGCCCCGCCTGGGACAGGGGACCTACGAGCAGTACTTC. The full variable domain, its missing parts supplied by reference TRBV5-4 and TRBJ2-7, is ETGVTQSPTHLIKTRGQQVTLRCSSQSGHNTVSWYQQALGQGPQFIFQYYREEENGRGNFPPRFSGLQFPNYSSELNVNALELDDSALYLCASSLPRLGQGTYEQYFGPGTRLTVT.

The genes are TRBV7-2 and TRBJ1-6; possibly TRBD1 for D (6 bases). This CDR3 is built from 15 residues. V gave up 6 bases and J gave up 8 bases, with 17 bases separating them. Germline values: CDR1 SGHTA, CDR2 FQGNSA. The CDR3 loop is CASSSYHHRDSPLHF. In DNA form, the CDR3 reads TGTGCCAGCAGTTCTTACCACCACAGGGATTCACCCCTCCACTTT. Variable domain in full (rest from reference TRBV7-2 and TRBJ1-6): GAGVSQSPSNKVTEKGKDVELRCDPISGHTALYWYRQSLGQGLEFLIYFQGNSAPDKSGLPSDRFSAERTGGSVSTLTIQRTQQEDSAVYLCASSSYHHRDSPLHFGNGTRLTVT.

J is TRBJ2-1 and V is TRBV2; 11 bases are shared with TRBD2. Germline trimming cut 5 bases from V and 3 bases from J; bases unmatched to any gene: 6. The length of the CDR3 is 16 residues. The germline V gene encodes CDR1 SNHLY and CDR2 FYNNEI. The CDR3 bases are TGTGCCAGCAGTCTTACTAGCGGGGGAATCTACAATGAGCAGTTCTTC. It translates to CASSLTSGGIYNEQFF.

This clone was seen only once. The sample carries other DNA sequences with the same CDR3. V and J are TRBV29-1 and TRBJ1-1; possible D gene TRBD1, 5 bases. V was shortened by 4 bases and J by 1 base, with 7 bases between the two germline ends. Per germline, CDR1 SQVTM and CDR2 ANQGSEA. The length of the CDR3 is 12 residues. CDR3 sequence reads: CSVAQGNTEAFF. CDR3 nucleotides: TGCAGCGTTGCGCAGGGGAACACTGAAGCTTTCTTT.

This clone has only a few counts. The CDR3 coding sequence is TGTGCCAGCAGCCAAGGGCAGGCCAACACCGGGGAGCTGTTTTTT. It is translated as CASSQGQANTGELFF. The rearrangement uses TRBV4-2 and TRBJ2-2; D gene unclear. Trimming shortened V by 1 base and J by 2 bases, and 8 bases separated the two germline ends. Per the germline V gene, CDR1 is LGHNA and CDR2 is YNFKEQ. The CDR3 covers 15 residues.

J is TRBJ2-3 and V is TRBV5-6; TRBD2 matches at 11 bases. Germline V gene sequence: CDR1 SGHDT, CDR2 YYEEEE. There are 15 residues in the CDR3. The V segment lost 0 bases and the J segment 6 bases; nucleotides outside the gene matches: 3. The CDR3: CASSLVASGGDTQYF. DNA for the CDR3: TGTGCCAGCAGCTTGGTAGCTAGCGGGGGGGATACGCAGTATTTT. The whole variable domain, filled in from reference TRBV5-6 and TRBJ2-3, reads DAGVTQSPTHLIKTRGQQVTLRCSPKSGHDTVSWYQQALGQGPQFIFQYYEEEERQRGNFPDRFSGHQFPNYSSELNVNALLLGDSALYLCASSLVASGGDTQYFGPGTRLTVL.

The V gene is TRBV9, the J gene TRBJ1-6, with 9 bases that match TRBD1. Germline lookup yields CDR1 SGDLS and CDR2 YYNGEE. The CDR3 is 15 amino acids. The junction had 8 bases not matched to a gene; V was cut back by 3 bases and J by 10 bases. The CDR3 region has the DNA TGTGCCAGCAGCGCTCCGGGACAGGGTAAATCACCCCTCCACTTT. Its protein is CASSAPGQGKSPLHF.